The 11 T cell receptor beta chains in this list originate from one sample, sequenced in a study of response to subunit inactivated influenza vaccine. TCRdb processed the RT-PCR reads anew with MiXCR; each CDR3 protein has one entry. The sample has a few hundred thousand distinct CDR3 sequences, 12% to 15% seen once. Sequenced material: PBMCs from blood, taken 11 to 12 days after vaccination. These TCRs come from a middle-aged man who received an inactivated influenza vaccine.

The rearrangement uses TRBV29-1 and TRBJ2-1; 7 bases line up with TRBD1. The V gene end was trimmed by 3 bases and the J gene end by 4 bases; junction bases not matched to a gene: 6. This CDR3 spans 14 amino acids. Germline V CDR1 and CDR2: SQVTM, ANQGSEA. The CDR3 nucleotides read TGCAGCGTTGAGGATGGGACAGTTTACAATGAGCAGTTCTTC. This translates into CSVEDGTVYNEQFF.

The chain carries TRBV7-9 and TRBJ1-5, with D possibly TRBD1 on 5 matching bases. V gave up 2 bases and J gave up 2 bases, with 13 bases separating them. The CDR3 extends over 16 amino acids. Germline V gives CDR1 SEHNR, CDR2 FQNEAQ (reference sequence). The CDR3 reads CASSLTGIRGNQPQHF. The CDR3 nucleotides read TGTGCCAGCAGCTTAACAGGAATCAGGGGCAATCAGCCCCAGCATTTT.

The V and J genes are TRBV12-3 or TRBV12-4 and TRBJ2-2, with D perhaps assigned TRBD1 or TRBD2 (5 bases each). This CDR3 spans 16 amino acids. V gave up 1 base and J gave up 1 base, with 10 bases separating them. CDR3 in amino acids: CASSLGGVGNTGELFF. The CDR3 nucleotides read TGTGCCAGCAGTTTAGGAGGGGTTGGGAACACCGGGGAGCTGTTTTTT.

The V call is TRBV7-2, the J call TRBJ2-1; TRBD2 might be the D (5 bases). There are 13 residues in the CDR3. With 10 bases removed from V and 5 bases from J, the gap between germline ends came to 15 bases. Germline CDR1 is SGHTA and CDR2 is FQGNSA. The CDR3 here is CATTRGHNNEQFF. The CDR3, as DNA: TGTGCCACCACTCGAGGGCACAACAATGAGCAGTTCTTC.

This sequence joins TRBV29-1 and TRBJ1-1, with 7 bases fitting TRBD1. The CDR3 is 12 amino acids. V dropped 7 bases and J dropped 3; count of bases not matched to a gene: 5. CDR1 and CDR2 (germline): SQVTM, ANQGSEA. The CDR3 DNA reads TGCAGCGCGGGACAGTTGGACACTGAAGCTTTCTTT. Amino acids: CSAGQLDTEAFF.

V is TRBV10-3 and J is TRBJ2-7; D gene uncertain. The CDR3 is made up of 12 amino acids. Germline CDR1 ENHRY, CDR2 SYGVKD. V was cut by 2 bases and J by 4 bases, with 6 bases left in between. DNA of the CDR3: TGTGCCATCAGTGAGATGGAGTACGAGCAGTACTTC. It encodes CAISEMEYEQYF.

This clonotype came up many times. This chain joins TRBV6-1 and TRBJ1-1, with D maybe TRBD1 (5 bases). Trimming pared 3 bases from V and 8 bases from J, leaving 10 bases between. In germline, CDR1 is MNHNS, CDR2 SASEGT. The CDR3 extends over 12 amino acids. Here the CDR3 reads CASSEGRAEAFF. The CDR3 DNA is TGTGCCAGCAGTGAGGGCAGGGCAGAAGCTTTCTTT.

Only a few counts were recorded for this clonotype. The chain has TRBV12-3 or TRBV12-4 and TRBJ2-5, with 8 bases identical to TRBD1. The CDR3 spans 15 residues. J gave up 5 bases and V 3 bases, and 8 bases lay outside the gene matches. In DNA form, the CDR3 reads TGTGCCAGCAGTTTCGGGACAGGCCCCCCGGAGACCCAGTACTTC. Translating it yields CASSFGTGPPETQYF.

This clonotype came up many times. The chain combines TRBV29-1 with TRBJ1-2, with D hard to call. CDR3 length: 11 residues. Germline lookup yields CDR1 SQVTM and CDR2 ANQGSEA. Trimming removed 7 bases at V and 4 bases at J, with 10 bases between. The CDR3 is CSGAGIYGYTF. CDR3 DNA: TGCAGCGGCGCCGGGATCTATGGCTACACCTTC. Combining the CDR3 with reference TRBV29-1 and TRBJ1-2 gives the whole variable domain SAVISQKPSRDICQRGTSLTIQCQVDSQVTMMFWYRQQPGQSLTLIATANQGSEATYESGFVIDKFPISRPNLTFSTLTVSNMSPEDSSIYLCSGAGIYGYTFGSGTRLTVV.

There are a few counts of this clonotype. This chain's CDR3 is CASSRVAGGIETQYF. Written as DNA, the CDR3 is TGCGCCAGCAGCCGAGTAGCGGGGGGGATAGAGACCCAGTACTTC. V gene TRBV4-1 combines with J gene TRBJ2-5, with TRBD2 matching 11 bases. Germline V gene sequence: CDR1 MGHRA, CDR2 YSYEKL. J lost 4 bases, V lost 4 bases, and 5 bases had no gene match. The CDR3 length is 15 residues.

This chain links TRBV12-3 or TRBV12-4 with TRBJ2-5; 11 bases are a match to TRBD1. This CDR3 has 15 amino acids. Trimming cost V 4 bases and J 6 bases; bases outside gene matches: 7. Here the CDR3 reads CASSSPGQGEKTQYF. The CDR3 bases are TGTGCCAGCAGTTCCCCGGGACAGGGGGAGAAGACCCAGTACTTC.